This TCR beta chain derives from a study of T cells after yellow fever vaccination. Overall study: Fractions with few cells were prepared using SMART-Seq v4 Ultra Low Input. The study, taken as a whole, reports: The booster saw the reappearance of most primary-vaccination clones (96% CD4, 80% to 90% CD8). Peaking on day 5 versus 15, the secondary response was faster but weaker.

This clonotype was counted only a few times. Its antigen remains unidentified. The study made its TCR cDNA through 5'RACE template switching. That step introduced a universal primer site along with UMIs. One entry per CDR3 protein results from TCRdb running MiXCR on the 5' RACE reads. The sample holds some 150,000 distinct CDR3 sequences, roughly 6.7% seen once. Trimming took 3 bases from V and 8 from J, leaving 13 bases between them. There are 14 residues in the CDR3. Germline V gene sequence: CDR1 SEHNR, CDR2 FQNEAQ (reference sequence). Source: CD4+ T cells sorted from PBMCs, taken 10 days after the yellow fever booster vaccination. The rearrangement joins TRBV7-9 to TRBJ2-2, with D possibly TRBD1 on 5 matching bases. The TCR was taken from a man aged 25-45 years who received the YFV17D yellow fever vaccine. The CDR3 protein is CASSFSRVAGELFF. Written as DNA, the CDR3 is TGTGCCAGCAGCTTCAGCAGGGTGGCTGGGGAGCTGTTTTTT.